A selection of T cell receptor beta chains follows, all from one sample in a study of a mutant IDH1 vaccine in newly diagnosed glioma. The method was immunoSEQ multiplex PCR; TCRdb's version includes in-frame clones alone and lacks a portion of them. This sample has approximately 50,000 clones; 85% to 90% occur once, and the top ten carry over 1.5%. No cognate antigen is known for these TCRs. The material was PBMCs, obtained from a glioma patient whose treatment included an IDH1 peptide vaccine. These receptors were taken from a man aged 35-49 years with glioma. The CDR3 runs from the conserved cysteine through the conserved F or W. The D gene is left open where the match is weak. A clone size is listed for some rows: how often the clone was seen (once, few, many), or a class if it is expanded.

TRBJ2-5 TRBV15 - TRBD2 CATSRSFGGGQETQYF TGTGCCACCAGCAGAAGTTTCGGGGGGGGTCAAGAGACCCAGTACTTC
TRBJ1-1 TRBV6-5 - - CASASGRAVEAFF TGTGCCAGCGCCTCCGGAAGGGCGGTTGAAGCTTTCTTT
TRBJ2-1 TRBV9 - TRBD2 CASSVATSGRVDEQFF TGTGCCAGCAGCGTAGCTACTAGCGGGAGGGTTGATGAGCAGTTCTTC
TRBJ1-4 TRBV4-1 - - CASSQGRGEKLFF TGCGCCAGCAGCCAAGGTCGGGGTGAAAAACTGTTTTTT
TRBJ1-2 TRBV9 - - CASSVSGTPQWSF TGTGCCAGCAGCGTCTCCGGGACCCCCCAGTGGTCCTTC
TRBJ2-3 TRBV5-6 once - CASSLWQSSDTQYF TGTGCCAGCAGCTTGTGGCAGTCGTCAGATACGCAGTATTTT
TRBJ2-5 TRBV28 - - CASRGGLAEGGTQYF TGTGCCAGCAGAGGGGGGTTAGCGGAAGGTGGGACCCAGTACTTC
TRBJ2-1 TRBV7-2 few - CASSSLMGSSNEQFF TGTGCCAGCAGCTCGCTGATGGGATCTTCCAATGAGCAGTTCTTC
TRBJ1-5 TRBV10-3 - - CAITRDTDQPQHF TGTGCCATCACCCGGGACACCGATCAGCCCCAGCATTTT
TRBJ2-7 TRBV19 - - CASSEGPVRAYEQYF TGTGCCAGTAGCGAGGGTCCCGTTAGGGCCTACGAGCAGTACTTC
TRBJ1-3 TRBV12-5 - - CASGLWGSGNTIYF TGTGCTAGTGGTTTGTGGGGGTCCGGAAACACCATATATTTT
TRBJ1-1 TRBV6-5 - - CASRPTPNTEAFF TGTGCCAGCAGGCCCACACCGAACACTGAAGCTTTCTTT
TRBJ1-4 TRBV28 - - CASTGNNEKLFF TGTGCCAGCACAGGGAATAATGAAAAACTGTTTTTT
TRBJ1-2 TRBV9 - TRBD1 CASSVDRGRNGYTF TGTGCCAGCAGCGTAGACAGGGGGAGGAATGGCTACACCTTC
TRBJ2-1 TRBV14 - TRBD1 CASSHPGDRGQLAFEQFF TGTGCCAGCAGCCACCCCGGGGACAGGGGGCAACTAGCGTTTGAGCAGTTCTTC
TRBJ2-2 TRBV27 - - CASGGRPRAGELFF TGTGCCAGCGGTGGGAGGCCTAGGGCCGGGGAGCTGTTTTTT
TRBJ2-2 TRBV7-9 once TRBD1 CASSRDRGSGELFF TGTGCCAGCAGTCGTGACAGGGGGTCCGGGGAGCTGTTTTTT
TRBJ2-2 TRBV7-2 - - CASSLRQARVELFF TGTGCCAGCAGCCTACGACAGGCGAGGGTGGAGCTGTTTTTT
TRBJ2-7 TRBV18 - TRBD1 CASSPPTGADEQYF TGTGCCAGCTCACCGCCGACAGGGGCGGACGAGCAGTACTTC
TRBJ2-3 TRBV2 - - CASSDPLTDSDTQYF TGTGCCAGCAGTGATCCCTTGACGGACTCAGATACGCAGTATTTT
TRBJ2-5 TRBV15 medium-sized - CATSRASRAQETQYF TGTGCCACCAGCAGAGCTAGCCGCGCCCAAGAGACCCAGTACTTC
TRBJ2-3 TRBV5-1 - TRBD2 CASSFGLAGPTSTDTQYF TGCGCCAGCAGCTTTGGACTAGCGGGTCCGACCAGCACAGATACGCAGTATTTT
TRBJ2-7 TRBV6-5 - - CASSKGDGTVDEQYF TGTGCCAGCAGTAAGGGGGACGGGACGGTCGACGAGCAGTACTTC